This T cell receptor (beta chain) was sequenced in a study of T cells in Graves' hyperthyroidism and ophthalmopathy. General study results and limits: Blood held most thyroid clonotypes expanded above 0.001 frequency.

The CDR3 has 18 amino acids. CDR1 is SGHNT and CDR2 is YENEEA in the germline V gene. Trimming removed 5 bases from V and 0 bases from J; junction bases left unmatched: 14. This clonotype was picked up a small number of times. Its specificity is unknown. Uncontrolled infections, other autoimmune diseases, pregnancy or lactation led to exclusion of patients. The PBMCs studied were ones that came from roughly 11 ml fresh peripheral blood. TCR beta CDR3 regions were amplified from RNA. With the HTBI primer set, the TCR CDR3 went through a first round of RT-PCR. TCRdb recomputed calls from the multiplex PCR reads with MiXCR, one row per CDR3 protein. The sample lists about 380,000 distinct CDR3 sequences; approximately 12% were seen once.

This rearrangement joins TRBV11-3 to TRBJ2-7; 9 bases line up with TRBD1. The sequence was collected from a man aged 25 to 40 with Graves' hyperthyroidism that later progressed to Graves' ophthalmopathy. Material: blood. The CDR3 protein is CASSPYGATGGGSYEQYF. In DNA form, the CDR3 reads TGTGCCAGCAGCCCATACGGCGCGACAGGGGGTGGCTCCTACGAGCAGTACTTC. Full variable domain (outside the CDR3, taken from reference TRBV11-3 and TRBJ2-7): EAGVVQSPRYKIIEKKQPVAFWCNPISGHNTLYWYLQNLGQGPELLIRYENEEAVDDSQLPKDRFSAERLKGVDSTLKIQPAELGDSAVYLCASSPYGATGGGSYEQYFGPGTRLTVT.